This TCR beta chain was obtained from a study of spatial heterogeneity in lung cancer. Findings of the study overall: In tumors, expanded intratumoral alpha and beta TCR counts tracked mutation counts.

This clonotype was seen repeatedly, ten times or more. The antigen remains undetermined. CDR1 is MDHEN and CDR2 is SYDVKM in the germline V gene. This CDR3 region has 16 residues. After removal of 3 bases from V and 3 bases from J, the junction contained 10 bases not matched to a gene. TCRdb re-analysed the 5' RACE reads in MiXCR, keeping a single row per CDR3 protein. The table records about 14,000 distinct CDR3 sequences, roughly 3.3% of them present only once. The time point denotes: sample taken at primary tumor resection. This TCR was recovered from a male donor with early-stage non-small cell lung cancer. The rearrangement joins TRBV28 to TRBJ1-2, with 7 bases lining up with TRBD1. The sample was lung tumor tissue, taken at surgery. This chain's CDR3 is CASSFPDRAGYYGYTF. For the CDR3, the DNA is TGTGCCAGCAGTTTTCCCGACAGGGCCGGATACTATGGCTACACCTTC.